This T cell receptor (beta chain) was recorded in a study of blood T cell repertoires in COVID-19. Generated by immunoSEQ multiplex PCR, the TCRdb table keeps only in-frame clones and is missing some. The sample yields hundreds of thousands of clones, approximately 90% seen once. The CDR3 is 15 amino acids. Germline-derived CDR1 and CDR2 are MNHEY and SVGAGI. V was pared by 5 bases and J by 4 bases, with 6 bases of the junction left unmatched. The receptor was derived from a woman aged 60 to 75 in a cohort exposed to, infected with or recovered from COVID-19 (not recorded which). V usage is TRBV6-5 and J usage is TRBJ2-1; 9 bases align to TRBD1. Sequencing was performed on PBMCs or T cells enriched from blood (not recorded which). The CDR3 sequence is CASSLEGQGYNEQFF. The CDR3, as DNA: TGTGCCAGCAGTCTCGAGGGACAGGGATACAATGAGCAGTTCTTC.